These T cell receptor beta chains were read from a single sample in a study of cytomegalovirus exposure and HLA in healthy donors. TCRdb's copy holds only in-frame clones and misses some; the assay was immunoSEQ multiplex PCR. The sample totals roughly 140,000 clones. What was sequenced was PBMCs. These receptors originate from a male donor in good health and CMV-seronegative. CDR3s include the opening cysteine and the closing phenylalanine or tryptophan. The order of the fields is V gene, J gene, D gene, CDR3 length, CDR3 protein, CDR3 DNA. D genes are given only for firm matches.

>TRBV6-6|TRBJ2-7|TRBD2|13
CASSYGGGSEQYF
TGTGCCAGCAGTTACGGGGGGGGGTCCGAGCAGTACTTC
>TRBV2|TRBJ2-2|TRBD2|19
CASSEGRLAPLGNTGELFF
TGTGCCAGCAGTGAAGGGAGACTAGCGCCTCTAGGGAACACCGGGGAGCTGTTTTTT
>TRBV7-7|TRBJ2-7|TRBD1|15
CASSLRQGGSYEQYF
TGTGCCAGCAGCTTAAGACAGGGGGGCTCCTACGAGCAGTACTTC
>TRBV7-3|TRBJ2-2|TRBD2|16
CASSSRAGTSPGELFF
TGTGCCAGCAGCTCTAGGGCCGGGACTAGCCCCGGGGAGCTGTTTTTT
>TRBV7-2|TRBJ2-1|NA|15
CASSLDRTTYNEQFF
TGTGCCAGCAGCTTAGACAGGACAACCTACAATGAGCAGTTCTTC
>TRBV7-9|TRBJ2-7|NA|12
CASTRDSYEQYF
TGTGCCAGCACGAGGGACTCCTACGAGCAGTACTTC
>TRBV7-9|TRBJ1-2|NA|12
CASSLSGDGYTF
TGTGCCAGCAGCTTAAGCGGCGATGGCTACACCTTC
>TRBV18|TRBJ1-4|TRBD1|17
CASSPGERTGRNEKLFF
TGTGCCAGCTCACCGGGGGAAAGGACAGGACGTAATGAAAAACTGTTTTTT
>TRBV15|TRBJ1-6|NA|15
CATSNPGNPNSPLHF
TGTGCCACCAGCAATCCAGGGAACCCTAATTCACCCCTCCACTTT
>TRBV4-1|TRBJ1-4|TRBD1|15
CASSQGTGTPVGLFF
TGCGCCAGCAGCCAAGGGACAGGGACTCCCGTCGGACTGTTTTTT
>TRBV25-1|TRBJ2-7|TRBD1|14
CASSWDRGGHEQYF
TGTGCCAGCAGTTGGGACAGGGGAGGCCACGAGCAGTACTTC
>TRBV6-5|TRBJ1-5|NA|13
CASSYDTNQPQHF
TGTGCCAGCAGTTACGACACAAATCAGCCCCAGCATTTT
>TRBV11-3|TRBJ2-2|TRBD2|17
CASSLVGRSLDTGELFF
TGTGCCAGCAGCTTAGTCGGGAGGTCCCTCGACACCGGGGAGCTGTTTTTT
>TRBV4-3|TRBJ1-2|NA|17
CASSQDEGGILGYGYTF
TGCGCCAGCAGCCAAGATGAGGGGGGGATCTTAGGATATGGCTACACCTTC
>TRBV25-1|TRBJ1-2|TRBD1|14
CASSGTGISYGYTF
TGTGCCAGCAGTGGGACAGGGATTTCGTATGGCTACACCTTC
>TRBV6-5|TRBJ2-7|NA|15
CATQKNTGNSYEQYF
TGTGCCACTCAAAAAAATACAGGAAACTCCTACGAGCAGTACTTC
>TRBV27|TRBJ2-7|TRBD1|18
CASSLSSGDRGSSYEQYF
TGTGCCAGCAGTTTATCTTCTGGGGACAGGGGGTCCTCCTACGAGCAGTACTTC
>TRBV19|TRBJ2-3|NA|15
CASSKGTHTADTQYF
TGTGCCAGTAGTAAGGGGACACATACGGCGGATACGCAGTATTTT
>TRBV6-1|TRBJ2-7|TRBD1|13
CASSEAPRTGPYF
TGTGCCAGCAGTGAAGCGCCTCGGACAGGGCCGTACTTC
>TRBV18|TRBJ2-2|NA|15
CASSPQDYLTGELFF
TGTGCCAGCTCACCACAGGACTACCTCACCGGGGAGCTGTTTTTT
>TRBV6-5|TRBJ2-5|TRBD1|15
CASSHRTGLQETQYF
TGTGCCAGCAGTCACCGGACAGGGTTGCAAGAGACCCAGTACTTC
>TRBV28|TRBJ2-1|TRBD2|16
CASSLVGLSSGNEQFF
TGTGCCAGCAGTTTGGTTGGGCTGTCTAGCGGCAATGAGCAGTTCTTC
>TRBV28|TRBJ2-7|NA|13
CASSLRQLYEQYF
TGTGCCAGCAGTTTGAGGCAGCTCTACGAGCAGTACTTC
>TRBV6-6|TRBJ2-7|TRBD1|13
CASSKTTGNEQYF
TGTGCCAGCAGTAAAACGACAGGGAACGAGCAGTACTTC
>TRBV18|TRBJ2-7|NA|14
CASSPRSALDEQYF
TGTGCCAGCTCACCGAGAAGCGCGCTCGACGAGCAGTACTTC
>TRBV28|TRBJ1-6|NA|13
CASREGYNSPLHF
TGTGCCAGCCGTGAGGGTTATAATTCACCCCTCCACTTT
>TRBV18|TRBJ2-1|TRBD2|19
CASSRSGTGGLAGDNEQFF
TGTGCCAGCTCGCGGTCCGGGACAGGAGGACTAGCGGGAGACAATGAGCAGTTCTTC
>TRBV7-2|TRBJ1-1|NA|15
CASSEEAGEYTEAFF
TGTGCCAGCAGCGAGGAGGCAGGGGAGTACACTGAAGCTTTCTTT
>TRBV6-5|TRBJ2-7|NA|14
CASSSSPGLHEQYF
TGTGCCAGCAGTTCCTCTCCTGGACTTCACGAGCAGTACTTC
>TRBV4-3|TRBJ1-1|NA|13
CASGVDRPDEAFF
TGCGCCAGCGGAGTCGACCGCCCCGACGAAGCTTTCTTT
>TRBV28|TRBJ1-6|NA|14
CASKTPGYGSPLHF
TGTGCCAGCAAAACCCCAGGGTATGGTTCACCCCTCCACTTT
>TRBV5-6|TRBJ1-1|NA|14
CASSLILGDTEAFF
TGTGCCAGCAGCTTGATATTAGGGGACACTGAAGCTTTCTTT
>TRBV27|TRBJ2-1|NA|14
CASMRSRIPDEQFF
TGTGCCAGCATGCGATCCCGTATTCCCGATGAGCAGTTCTTC
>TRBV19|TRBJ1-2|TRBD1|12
CASQGTGIGYTF
TGTGCCAGCCAGGGGACAGGGATAGGCTACACCTTC
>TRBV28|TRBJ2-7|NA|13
CASSWPGTYEQYF
TGTGCCAGCAGTTGGCCGGGGACCTACGAGCAGTACTTC
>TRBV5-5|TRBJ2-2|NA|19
CASSPRDSGQFKGTGELFF
TGTGCCAGCAGCCCGCGGGACTCGGGACAGTTCAAGGGCACCGGGGAGCTGTTTTTT
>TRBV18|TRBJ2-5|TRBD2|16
CASSPIPASGSETQYF
TGTGCCAGCTCACCAATTCCTGCTAGCGGGAGCGAGACCCAGTACTTC
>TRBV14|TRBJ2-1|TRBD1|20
CASSQGSDRGPFYIYNEQFF
TGTGCCAGCAGCCAAGGTTCGGACAGGGGGCCCTTTTACATCTACAATGAGCAGTTCTTC
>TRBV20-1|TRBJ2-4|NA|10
CSASWQQQHF
TGCAGTGCTAGTTGGCAACAACAACACTTC
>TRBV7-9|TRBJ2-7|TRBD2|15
CASSSSAGGPDEQYF
TGTGCCAGCAGCTCCTCGGCGGGAGGGCCCGACGAGCAGTACTTC
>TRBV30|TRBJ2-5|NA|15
CAWSTPWGRKETQYF
TGTGCCTGGAGTACTCCCTGGGGGCGAAAAGAGACCCAGTACTTC
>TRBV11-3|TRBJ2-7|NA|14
CASSLGGRSYEQYF
TGTGCCAGCAGCTTAGGCGGCAGATCCTACGAGCAGTACTTC